Following are 20 T cell receptor beta chains from one sample sequenced in a study of blood T cell repertoires in COVID-19. The assay was immunoSEQ multiplex PCR, and TCRdb's table has in-frame clones only and misses some. The sample contains some 15,000 clones, about 80% of which appear only once. The sequenced material came from peripheral blood. These receptors came from a man in his 70s with active or convalescent COVID-19.

This chain joins TRBV19 and TRBJ1-1, with a weak D call TRBD1 (5 bases). Germline V gene data show CDR1 as LNHDA and CDR2 as SQIVND (reference sequence). V gave up 3 bases and J gave up 6 bases, with 14 bases separating them. This CDR3 region has 14 residues. For the CDR3, the DNA is TGTGCCAGTAGTATCTCGACAGTGCGGCCTGAAGCTTTCTTT. It codes for CASSISTVRPEAFF.

The chain links TRBV2 to TRBJ2-3; D unresolved. Germline V lookup: CDR1 SNHLY, CDR2 FYNNEI. V was pared by 3 bases and J by 2 bases, with 9 bases between. CDR3 size: 14 residues. Here the CDR3 DNA reads TGTGCCAGCAGTGATTCTAGTTACACAGATACGCAGTATTTT. Protein sequence: CASSDSSYTDTQYF.

Sample share makes this clone medium-sized. Other nucleotide sequences in the sample specify the same CDR3. The V call is TRBV6-6, the J call TRBJ1-1; weak D call: TRBD1 (6 bases). The ends were cut back, 5 bases at V and 1 base at J, with 20 bases in the middle. Germline V CDR1 and CDR2: MNHNY, SVGAGI (reference sequence). The CDR3 runs 17 residues. The CDR3 bases are TGTGCCAGCAGTCCCGGGACTGGGGGGGCGGGGAACACTGAAGCTTTCTTT. Encoded protein: CASSPGTGGAGNTEAFF.

The J gene is TRBJ2-2, the V gene TRBV30; 11 positions agree with TRBD2. J was trimmed by 5 bases and V by 1 base; bases with no gene match: 6. This CDR3 is built from 16 residues. Germline V lookup: CDR1 GTSNPN, CDR2 SVGIG (reference sequence). CDR3 amino acids: CAWSGLAGGRTGELFF. The DNA for the CDR3 is TGTGCCTGGAGTGGGCTAGCGGGAGGAAGGACCGGGGAGCTGTTTTTT.

The gene calls are TRBV29-1 and TRBJ1-4; D is undetermined. CDR3 length equals 15 residues. The germline V gene has CDR1 SQVTM and CDR2 ANQGSEA. The V and J ends lost 4 bases and 6 bases respectively, with 18 bases between them. In DNA form, the CDR3 reads TGCAGCGTTGTTCCGGGAGCCGGGAGGGATGAAAAACTGTTTTTT. The encoded protein is CSVVPGAGRDEKLFF.

The chain has TRBV9 and TRBJ2-5; the D gene is possibly TRBD2 (6 bases). There are 17 residues in the CDR3. Germline CDR1 is SGDLS and CDR2 is YYNGEE. The germline V and J ends were trimmed by 1 base and 3 bases, with 19 bases remaining between them. CDR3 sequence (DNA): TGTGCCAGCAGCGTAAGTTCTCGGGGAGGTGGAGAAGAGACCCAGTACTTC. The encoded protein is CASSVSSRGGGEETQYF.

In its sample, this clone was seen a few times. The rearrangement joins TRBV7-9 to TRBJ1-6, with 7 bases fitting TRBD1. The ends lost 5 bases at V and 5 bases at J; junction bases unmatched: 3. The CDR3 runs to 14 residues. CDR1 is SEHNR, CDR2 FQNEAQ, per germline (reference sequence). In nucleotides, the CDR3 is TGTGCCAGCAGCCTCGGGACAGATAATTCACCCCTCCACTTT. Its protein product is CASSLGTDNSPLHF. Filled out from reference TRBV7-9 and TRBJ1-6, the complete variable domain reads DTGVSQNPRHKITKRGQNVTFRCDPISEHNRLYWYRQTLGQGPEFLTYFQNEAQLEKSRLLSDRFSAERPKGSFSTLEIQRTEQGDSAMYLCASSLGTDNSPLHFGNGTRLTVT.

J is TRBJ1-6 and V is TRBV27; D is unclear. The CDR3 covers 17 residues. V was clipped by 2 bases and J by 0 bases, with 11 bases between them. CDR1 MNHEY and CDR2 SMNVEV come from the germline V gene (reference sequence). The chain's CDR3 is CASSLGQTSSYNSPLHF. The CDR3 nucleotides read TGTGCCAGCAGTTTAGGGCAGACAAGCTCCTATAATTCACCCCTCCACTTT.

This clone was seen a few times. The V gene is TRBV3-1 (or the pseudogene TRBV3-2), the J gene TRBJ2-3; weak D call: TRBD2 (7 bases). This CDR3 is built from 13 residues. Germline V lookup: CDR1 LGHDT, CDR2 YNNKEL (reference sequence). Between the trimmed V and J ends, which lost 10 bases and 7 bases, there was a span of 18 bases. The CDR3 sequence: CATQTRGANTQYF. CDR3 nucleotides: TGTGCCACCCAGACCCGGGGGGCGAATACGCAGTATTTT.

This clone was seen once. The V and J genes are TRBV28 and TRBJ2-3; TRBD2 matches at 9 bases. CDR3 length: 15 amino acids. The V gene's germline CDR1 is MDHEN and CDR2 SYDVKM. The junction had 7 bases not matched to a gene; V was cut back by 7 bases and J by 2 bases. CDR3 in DNA: TGTGCCAGCAAGGCGGGAGGGCCGAACACAGATACGCAGTATTTT. Translating gives CASKAGGPNTDTQYF.

The chain recombines TRBV3-1 (or the pseudogene TRBV3-2) with TRBJ2-2; the D gene is possibly TRBD1 (5 bases). The CDR3 is 15 amino acids. Per the germline V gene, CDR1 is LGHDT and CDR2 is YNNKEL (reference sequence). Trimming pared 2 bases from V and 2 bases from J, leaving 9 bases between. The CDR3 spells CASSQFGANTGELFF. Here the CDR3 DNA reads TGTGCCAGCAGCCAATTTGGGGCCAACACCGGGGAGCTGTTTTTT.

The chain recombines TRBV4-3 with TRBJ1-2; no reliable D call. Germline V gene data show CDR1 as LGHNA and CDR2 as YSLEER. This CDR3 is built from 15 residues. V shed 0 bases and J shed 3 bases, with 11 bases lying between them. DNA for the CDR3: TGCGCCAGCAGCCAAGATCAGGAGGTCTACTATGGCTACACCTTC. Protein product: CASSQDQEVYYGYTF.

The chain joins TRBV5-4 to TRBJ2-3, with D maybe TRBD1 (6 bases). Trimming removed 5 bases from V and 6 bases from J, with 16 bases in between. CDR1 and CDR2 from the germline V gene are SGHNT and YYREEE (reference sequence). CDR3 size: 14 residues. CDR3 loop: CASRVGGKWDTQYF. CDR3 nucleotides: TGTGCCAGCAGGGTAGGGGGAAAATGGGATACGCAGTATTTT.

The genes are TRBV5-4 and TRBJ2-7, with 13 positions matching TRBD2. The CDR3 consists of 17 residues. CDR1 is SGHNT and CDR2 is YYREEE in the germline V gene (reference sequence). Germline trimming cut 0 bases from V and 3 bases from J; bases unmatched to any gene: 6. The CDR3 loop reads CASSLGGGLAGVYEQYF. The DNA of the CDR3 is TGTGCCAGCAGCTTGGGGGGTGGACTAGCGGGAGTCTACGAGCAGTACTTC.

This clone has just a few counts. V is TRBV28 and J is TRBJ2-3; no clear D gene. Looked up from germline, CDR1 is MDHEN and CDR2 is SYDVKM. V lost 2 bases to trimming and J lost 7 bases, with 7 bases between them. This CDR3 has 12 residues. CDR3: CASSLPLNTQYF. The CDR3 DNA reads as TGTGCCAGCAGTTTACCGTTAAATACGCAGTATTTT.

The rearrangement links TRBV7-2 to TRBJ2-2; 7 bases match TRBD2. CDR1 and CDR2 from the germline V gene are SGHTA and FQGNSA. This CDR3 has 16 residues. The V and J ends lost 2 bases and 3 bases, in that order; junction bases with no gene match: 6. CDR3 bases: TGTGCCAGCAGCTTAAAAAGCGGGAAGTACACCGGGGAGCTGTTTTTT. Its translation: CASSLKSGKYTGELFF. The whole variable domain, remainder taken from reference TRBV7-2 and TRBJ2-2, is GAGVSQSPSNKVTEKGKDVELRCDPISGHTALYWYRQSLGQGLEFLIYFQGNSAPDKSGLPSDRFSAERTGGSVSTLTIQRTQQEDSAVYLCASSLKSGKYTGELFFGEGSRLTVL.

V gene TRBV25-1 combines with J gene TRBJ2-3; maybe TRBD2 (5 bases). Germline CDR1 and CDR2: MGHDK and SYGVNS. Trimming cost V 8 bases and J 1 base, with 13 bases left between them. This CDR3 is built from 14 residues. The CDR3 DNA reads TGTGCCAGCGGCCCCCCCGGGGGCACAGATACGCAGTATTTT. Protein sequence: CASGPPGGTDTQYF.

This clone was found once. The chain employs TRBV30 and TRBJ1-3, with a possible D match to TRBD1 (5 bases). V was shortened by 3 bases and J by 0 bases, with 12 bases between the two germline ends. The CDR3 consists of 15 residues. CDR1 is GTSNPN, CDR2 SVGIG, per germline (reference sequence). The CDR3 reads CAWSLGAASGNTIYF. CDR3 bases: TGTGCCTGGAGCCTAGGGGCCGCCTCTGGAAACACCATATATTTT.

This sequence joins TRBV19 and TRBJ2-3; 8 bases are a match to TRBD2. With V trimmed by 7 bases and J by 5 bases, 14 bases remained unmatched. This CDR3 region has 16 residues. Germline V gives CDR1 LNHDA, CDR2 SQIVND (reference sequence). The CDR3 sequence is CASTAGGAGVLDTQYF. In DNA form, the CDR3 reads TGTGCCAGTACCGCGGGTGGAGCGGGAGTATTAGATACGCAGTATTTT.

The rearrangement links TRBV5-1 to TRBJ1-2; 7 nucleotides match TRBD1. Trimming cost V 3 bases and J 5 bases; bases outside gene matches: 7. The CDR3 has 14 residues. Germline V lookup: CDR1 SGHRS, CDR2 YFSETQ. The CDR3 loop reads CASSSTGVGYGYTF. CDR3 bases: TGCGCCAGCAGCTCTACAGGGGTAGGGTATGGCTACACCTTC.